This TCR beta chain was profiled in a study of blood T cell repertoires in COVID-19. Across the whole study: Donors in the United States, Italy and Spain gave samples during acute or convalescent COVID-19. PBMCs, B-cell-depleted T cells, or T cells provided the cDNA or gDNA that made up the material.

The CDR3 consists of 14 residues. CDR1 MNHEY and CDR2 SVGAGI come from the germline V gene. V lost 4 bases, J lost 8 bases, and 9 bases stayed unmatched. Original handling: Using reference gene primer amplification, nucleated cell counts were estimated. The data were produced by immunoSEQ multiplex PCR, yet TCRdb's version contains in-frame clones alone and is incomplete. For V, J and clone size, that table is used; D and trimming come from the DNA. The sample lists about 48,000 clones; roughly 87% were seen once. The chain recombines TRBV6-5 with TRBJ1-2; 8 nucleotides match TRBD1. The sample comprised peripheral blood. The clonotype was recovered from a woman over 75 with acute or convalescent COVID-19. CDR3 sequence: CASSSKTGAQGYTF. The CDR3 DNA sequence: TGTGCCAGCAGTTCCAAGACAGGGGCTCAAGGCTACACCTTC.